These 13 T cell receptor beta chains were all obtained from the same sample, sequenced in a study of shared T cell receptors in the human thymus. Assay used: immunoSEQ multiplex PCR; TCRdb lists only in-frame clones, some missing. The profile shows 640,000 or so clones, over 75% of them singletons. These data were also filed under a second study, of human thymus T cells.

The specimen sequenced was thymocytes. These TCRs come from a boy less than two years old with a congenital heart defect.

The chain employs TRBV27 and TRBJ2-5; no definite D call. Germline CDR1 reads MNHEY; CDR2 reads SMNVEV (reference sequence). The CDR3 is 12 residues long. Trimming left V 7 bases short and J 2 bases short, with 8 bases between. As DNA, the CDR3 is TGTGCCAGCAATGGGCCACAAGAGACCCAGTACTTC. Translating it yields CASNGPQETQYF.

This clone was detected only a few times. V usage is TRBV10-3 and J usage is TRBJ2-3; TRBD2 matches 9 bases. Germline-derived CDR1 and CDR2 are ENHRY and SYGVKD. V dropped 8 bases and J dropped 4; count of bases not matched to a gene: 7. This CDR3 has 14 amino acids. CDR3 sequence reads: CAIGRGGRADTQYF. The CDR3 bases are TGTGCCATCGGGCGGGGGGGCAGGGCAGATACGCAGTATTTT.

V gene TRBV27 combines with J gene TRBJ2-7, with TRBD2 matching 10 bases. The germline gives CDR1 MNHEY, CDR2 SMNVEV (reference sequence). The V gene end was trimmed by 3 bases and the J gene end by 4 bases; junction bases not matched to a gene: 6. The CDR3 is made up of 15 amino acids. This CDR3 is CASSFRLAGEYEQYF. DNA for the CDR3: TGTGCCAGCAGTTTTCGTCTAGCGGGGGAGTACGAGCAGTACTTC.

CDR3 sequence reads: CASSELETPNTGELFF. CDR3 coding DNA: TGTGCCAGCAGTGAATTAGAGACACCTAACACCGGGGAGCTGTTTTTT. The chain has TRBV25-1 and TRBJ2-2; D not resolved. The CDR3 contains 16 residues. Germline CDR1 and CDR2: MGHDK and SYGVNS. Trimming took 1 base from V and 2 from J, leaving 11 bases between them.

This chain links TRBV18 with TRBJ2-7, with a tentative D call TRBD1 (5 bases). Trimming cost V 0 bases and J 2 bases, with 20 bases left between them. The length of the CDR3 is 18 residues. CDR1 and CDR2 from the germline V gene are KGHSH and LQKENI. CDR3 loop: CASSPPNKGASETYEQYF. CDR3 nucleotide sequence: TGTGCCAGCTCACCACCCAACAAAGGGGCTTCGGAAACCTACGAGCAGTACTTC.

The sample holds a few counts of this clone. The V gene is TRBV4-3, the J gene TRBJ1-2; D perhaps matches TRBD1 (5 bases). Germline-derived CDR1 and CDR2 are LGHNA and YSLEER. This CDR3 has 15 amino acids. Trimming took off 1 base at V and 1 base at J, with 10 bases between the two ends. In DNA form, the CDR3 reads TGCGCCAGCAGCCAAGCGGGGGGAAGTAACTATGGCTACACCTTC. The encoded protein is CASSQAGGSNYGYTF.

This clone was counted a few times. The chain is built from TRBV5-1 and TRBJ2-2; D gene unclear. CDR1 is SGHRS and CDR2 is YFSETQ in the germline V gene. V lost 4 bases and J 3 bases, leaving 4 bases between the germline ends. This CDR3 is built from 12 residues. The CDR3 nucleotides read TGCGCCAGCAGCAGCCACACCGGGGAGCTGTTTTTT. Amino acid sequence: CASSSHTGELFF. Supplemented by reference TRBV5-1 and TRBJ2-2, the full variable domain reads KAGVTQTPRYLIKTRGQQVTLSCSPISGHRSVSWYQQTPGQGLQFLFEYFSETQRNKGNFPGRFSGRQFSNSRSEMNVSTLELGDSALYLCASSSHTGELFFGEGSRLTVL.

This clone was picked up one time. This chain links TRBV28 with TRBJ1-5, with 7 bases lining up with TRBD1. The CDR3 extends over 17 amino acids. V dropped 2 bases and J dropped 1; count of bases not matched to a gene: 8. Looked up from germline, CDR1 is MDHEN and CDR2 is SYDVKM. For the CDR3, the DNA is TGTGCCAGCAGTTTAAGAGGGGGCCCCGGGAGCAATCAGCCCCAGCATTTT. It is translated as CASSLRGGPGSNQPQHF.

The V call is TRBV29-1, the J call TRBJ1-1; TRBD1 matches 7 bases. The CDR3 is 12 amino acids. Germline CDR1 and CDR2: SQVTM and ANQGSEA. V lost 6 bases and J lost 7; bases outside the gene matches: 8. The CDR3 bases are TGCAGCGTGCCCCGGACAGGCGTTGAAGCTTTCTTT. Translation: CSVPRTGVEAFF.

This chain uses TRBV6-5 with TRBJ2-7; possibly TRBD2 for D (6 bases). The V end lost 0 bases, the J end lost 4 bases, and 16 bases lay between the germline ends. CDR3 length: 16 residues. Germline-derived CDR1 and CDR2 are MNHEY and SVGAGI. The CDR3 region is CASSYSRQSGLYEQYF. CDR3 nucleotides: TGTGCCAGCAGTTACTCGAGGCAAAGCGGGCTATACGAGCAGTACTTC.

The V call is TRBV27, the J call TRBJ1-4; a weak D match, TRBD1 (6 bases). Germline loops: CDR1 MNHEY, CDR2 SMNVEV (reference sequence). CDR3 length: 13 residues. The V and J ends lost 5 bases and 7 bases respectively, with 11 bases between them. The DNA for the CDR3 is TGTGCCAGCAGTGGGGTGGGGGCTGAAAAACTGTTTTTT. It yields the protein CASSGVGAEKLFF. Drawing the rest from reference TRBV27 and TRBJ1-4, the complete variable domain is EAQVTQNPRYLITVTGKKLTVTCSQNMNHEYMSWYRQDPGLGLRQIYYSMNVEVTDKGDVPEGYKVSRKEKRNFPLILESPSPNQTSLYFCASSGVGAEKLFFGSGTQLSVL.

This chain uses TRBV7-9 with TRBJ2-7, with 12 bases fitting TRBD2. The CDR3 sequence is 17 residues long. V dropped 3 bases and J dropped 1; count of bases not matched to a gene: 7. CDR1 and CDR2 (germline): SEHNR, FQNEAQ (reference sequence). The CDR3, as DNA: TGTGCCAGCAGCTTGGCTAGCGGGAGGGGGGATTCCTACGAGCAGTACTTC. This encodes CASSLASGRGDSYEQYF.

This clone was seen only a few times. DNA for the CDR3: TGCGCCAGCAGCCAAGCCGTGAGGGCGAGCTCCTACGAGCAGTACTTC. Translating gives CASSQAVRASSYEQYF. This rearrangement joins TRBV4-3 to TRBJ2-7; D is possibly TRBD2 (5 bases). Germline CDR1 LGHNA, CDR2 YSLEER. This CDR3 is built from 16 residues. Between the trimmed V and J ends, which lost 1 base and 0 bases, there was a span of 13 bases.